The 16 T cell receptor beta chains given below trace back to one sample, sequenced in a study of cytomegalovirus exposure and HLA in healthy donors. Assay used: immunoSEQ multiplex PCR; TCRdb lists only in-frame clones, some missing. This repertoire shows some 250,000 clones, nearly 90% found once; its top ten account for 0.35% to 0.45%. The source material was PBMCs. The receptors here all came from a woman younger than 30 in good health and CMV-seronegative.

This clone was seen once. This chain joins TRBV10-1 and TRBJ2-7; D may be TRBD1 (6 bases). Germline V gene data show CDR1 as WNHNN and CDR2 as SYGVQD (reference sequence). The CDR3 covers 17 residues. The V end was cut by 8 bases, the J end by 3 bases, with 26 bases between. The CDR3 is CASPIANTGHEVYEQYV. CDR3 DNA: TGCGCCAGCCCAATCGCAAATACGGGACACGAAGTCTACGAGCAGTACGTC.

The V gene is TRBV9, the J gene TRBJ2-2; D perhaps matches TRBD2 (6 bases). V was pared by 6 bases and J by 5 bases, with 14 bases between. CDR3 length: 14 residues. Germline assignment: CDR1 SGDLS and CDR2 YYNGEE. CDR3 protein: CASMAGRWTGELFF. Written as DNA, the CDR3 is TGTGCCAGCATGGCGGGGCGCTGGACCGGGGAGCTGTTTTTT.

This clone was seen a few times. CDR3 bases: TGTGCCAGCAGCTTACAGGGTCAGCCCCAGCATTTT. Translating it yields CASSLQGQPQHF. The gene calls are TRBV7-2 and TRBJ1-5; TRBD1 might be the D (5 bases). Germline lookup yields CDR1 SGHTA and CDR2 FQGNSA. The CDR3 totals 12 residues. V dropped 2 bases and J dropped 6 bases, with 5 bases sitting between them.

Of note for this clone: Other DNA sequences from this sample encode an identical CDR3 as well. The CDR3 DNA reads as TGTGCCAGCAGTTACTCGCAGTACTATGGCTACACCTTC. Amino acid sequence: CASSYSQYYGYTF. The chain uses TRBV6-5 and TRBJ1-2; D gene unclear. Germline V gene sequence: CDR1 MNHEY, CDR2 SVGAGI. V was clipped by 0 bases and J by 3 bases, with 5 bases between them. The CDR3 is made up of 13 amino acids.

The rearrangement joins TRBV27 to TRBJ1-5; D perhaps matches TRBD1 (5 bases). The CDR3 runs to 13 residues. Germline-derived CDR1 and CDR2 are MNHEY and SMNVEV (reference sequence). Trimming shortened V by 5 bases and J by 7 bases, and 12 bases separated the two germline ends. The CDR3 coding sequence is TGTGCCAGCAGTCTTGGACAACTACAGCCCCAGCATTTT. This sequence encodes CASSLGQLQPQHF.

The chain uses TRBV5-1 and TRBJ1-1; D is uncertain. Looked up from germline, CDR1 is SGHRS and CDR2 is YFSETQ. V lost 7 bases to trimming and J lost 1 base, with 11 bases between them. This CDR3 has 13 residues. The CDR3 DNA is TGCGCCAGCCGGAGGGAGGGGAACACTGAAGCTTTCTTT. It is translated as CASRREGNTEAFF.

This rearrangement joins TRBV7-2 to TRBJ2-3, with D unresolved. V lost 5 bases and J lost 6, with 12 bases in between. The CDR3 has 13 residues. Germline V lookup: CDR1 SGHTA, CDR2 FQGNSA. The CDR3 loop reads CASSPNVRDTQYF. CDR3 sequence (DNA): TGTGCCAGCAGCCCGAACGTGAGGGATACGCAGTATTTT.

This clone was seen once. The chain has TRBV5-4 and TRBJ2-7; D possibly corresponds to TRBD2 (6 bases). Germline V lookup: CDR1 SGHNT, CDR2 YYREEE (reference sequence). Between the trimmed V and J ends, which lost 3 bases and 9 bases, there was a span of 16 bases. The CDR3 consists of 13 residues. The CDR3 protein is CASSSKSGGMQYV. In DNA form, the CDR3 reads TGTGCCAGCAGCTCAAAGTCCGGGGGTATGCAGTACGTC.

This clone was picked up a small number of times. J is TRBJ2-7 and V is TRBV7-2; D uncertain. V shed 5 bases and J shed 6 bases, with 14 bases lying between them. The CDR3 sequence is 13 residues long. In germline, CDR1 is SGHTA, CDR2 FQGNSA. For the CDR3, the DNA is TGTGCCAGCAGCACTCCCCCGCGAGCCGAGCAGTACTTC. Protein product: CASSTPPRAEQYF.

The chain combines TRBV5-5 with TRBJ2-2; D gene ambiguous. The CDR3 sequence is 12 residues long. V lost 1 base, J lost 5 bases, and 3 bases lay in between. In germline, CDR1 is SGHKS, CDR2 YYEKEE (reference sequence). CDR3 in amino acids: CASSLYTGELFF. The CDR3 DNA reads TGTGCCAGCAGCTTGTATACCGGGGAGCTGTTTTTT.

The rearrangement joins TRBV5-1 to TRBJ2-1, with TRBD1 matching 9 bases. The germline V gene has CDR1 SGHRS and CDR2 YFSETQ. Trimming took 4 bases from V and 6 from J; bases not matched to a gene: 8. There are 15 residues in the CDR3. CDR3 protein: CASSPGDRVINEQFF. Written as DNA, the CDR3 is TGCGCCAGCAGCCCAGGGGACAGGGTAATCAATGAGCAGTTCTTC. The whole variable domain, filled in from reference TRBV5-1 and TRBJ2-1, reads KAGVTQTPRYLIKTRGQQVTLSCSPISGHRSVSWYQQTPGQGLQFLFEYFSETQRNKGNFPGRFSGRQFSNSRSEMNVSTLELGDSALYLCASSPGDRVINEQFFGPGTRLTVL.

V is TRBV7-3 and J is TRBJ2-7; maybe TRBD2 (6 bases). This CDR3 has 14 residues. V lost 2 bases to trimming and J lost 2 bases, with 10 bases between them. Germline V gene data show CDR1 as SGHTA and CDR2 as FQGTGA. The CDR3 sequence is CASSLGGSTYEQYF. Here the CDR3 DNA reads TGTGCCAGCAGCTTAGGGGGGTCCACCTACGAGCAGTACTTC.

The V call is TRBV7-3, the J call TRBJ2-1; 9 bases align to TRBD2. Per the germline V gene, CDR1 is SGHTA and CDR2 is FQGTGA. Trimming took 5 bases from V and 2 from J; bases not matched to a gene: 7. The CDR3 sequence is 16 residues long. The chain's CDR3 is CASSLTAGGAYNEQFF. In DNA form, the CDR3 reads TGTGCCAGCAGCCTCACCGCGGGGGGGGCCTACAATGAGCAGTTCTTC.

This chain connects TRBV27 to TRBJ2-5; TRBD2 is a possible D gene (7 bases). This CDR3 is 14 amino acids long. Trimming pared 3 bases from V and 5 bases from J, leaving 13 bases between. The germline gives CDR1 MNHEY, CDR2 SMNVEV (reference sequence). Written as DNA, the CDR3 is TGTGCCAGCAGTTTTTCGGGGGGCTACGAGACCCAGTACTTC. Translation gives CASSFSGGYETQYF.

The chain employs TRBV6-6 and TRBJ1-4; D is ambiguous. Trimming stripped 6 bases from V and 1 base from J, with 9 bases between. The CDR3 loop spans 14 amino acids. Germline V gives CDR1 MNHNY, CDR2 SVGAGI (reference sequence). For the CDR3, the DNA is TGTGCCAGCAGGTTACGCGGAACTAATGAAAAACTGTTTTTT. It yields the protein CASRLRGTNEKLFF.

The chain joins TRBV28 to TRBJ1-2; D perhaps matches TRBD1 (5 bases). From germline, CDR1 is MDHEN and CDR2 SYDVKM. The CDR3 has 14 amino acids. Trimming left V 4 bases short and J 5 bases short, with 14 bases between. CDR3 loop: CASSSPPQGYGYTF. CDR3 nucleotides: TGTGCCAGCAGTTCGCCCCCCCAGGGTTATGGCTACACCTTC.